The 3 T cell receptor beta chains reported below all come from one sample, sequenced in a study of cytomegalovirus exposure and HLA in healthy donors. PCR involved 60 Vbeta and 13 Jbeta primers. The repertoire was sequenced with immunoSEQ multiplex PCR; TCRdb's copy has only in-frame clones and lacks some. The sample includes about 120,000 clones, nearly 80% of them seen just once. Sequencing input: PBMCs. All receptors derive from a woman in her twenties or thirties in good health and CMV-seronegative.

CDR3 sequence (DNA): TGTGCCATCAGTGATCCGGACCAAGAGACCCAGTACTTC. Translated, it gives CAISDPDQETQYF. The chain carries TRBV10-3 and TRBJ2-5, with no clear D. CDR3 length: 13 amino acids. With 3 bases removed from V and 0 bases from J, the gap between germline ends came to 5 bases. Germline CDR1 ENHRY, CDR2 SYGVKD.

A few counts support this clone. The chain uses TRBV30 and TRBJ1-5; D possibly corresponds to TRBD1 (6 bases). The germline gives CDR1 GTSNPN, CDR2 SVGIG (reference sequence). The CDR3 consists of 13 residues. CDR3 in DNA: TGTGCTTGGGGGCAGGGAACTGATCAGCCCCAGCATTTT. This translates into CAWGQGTDQPQHF.

This clone was picked up one time. The V gene is TRBV28, the J gene TRBJ2-7; 7 nucleotides line up with TRBD2. The V segment lost 5 bases and the J segment 0 bases; nucleotides outside the gene matches: 7. The CDR3 covers 15 residues. From germline, CDR1 is MDHEN and CDR2 SYDVKM. Here the CDR3 DNA reads TGTGCCAGCAGTCCCTTCGGCGGGAGCTCCTACGAGCAGTACTTC. It translates to CASSPFGGSSYEQYF.